This T cell receptor (beta chain) was observed in a study of tumor and adjacent non-tumor tissue in lung cancer. Study-wide context: On average, productive TCRbeta reads reached about 4.17 million per sample.

The template was RNA from unsorted bulk tissue. The V and J ends lost 4 bases and 1 base, in that order; junction bases with no gene match: 8. This CDR3 is built from 17 residues. Germline V lookup: CDR1 MGHRA, CDR2 YSYEKL. The sample holds a few counts of this clonotype. Antigen specificity is unknown. TCRbeta libraries were built with three rounds of nested PCR, modified from ARM-PCR. TCRdb processed the multiplex PCR reads anew with MiXCR; each CDR3 protein has one entry. The table has 110,000 or so distinct CDR3 sequences, around 80% seen once. Study results and limitations: Tumor tissue had significantly higher TCR diversity than normal lung.

The sample comprised lung tumor tissue. J is TRBJ2-2 and V is TRBV4-1; TRBD1 matches 8 bases. The sequence came from a woman between 55 and 75 years old with non-small cell lung cancer. The chain's CDR3 is CASSLRGQVGNTGELFF. The CDR3 nucleotides read TGCGCCAGCAGCCTCCGGGGACAGGTGGGGAACACCGGGGAGCTGTTTTTT.